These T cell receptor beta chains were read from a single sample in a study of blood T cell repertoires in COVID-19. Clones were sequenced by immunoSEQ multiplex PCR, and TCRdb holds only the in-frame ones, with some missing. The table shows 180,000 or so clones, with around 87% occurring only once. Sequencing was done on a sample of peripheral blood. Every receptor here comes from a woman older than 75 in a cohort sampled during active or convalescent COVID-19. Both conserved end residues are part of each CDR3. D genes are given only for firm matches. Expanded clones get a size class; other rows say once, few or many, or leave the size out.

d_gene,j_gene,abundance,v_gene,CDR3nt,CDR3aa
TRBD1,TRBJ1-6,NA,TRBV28,TGTGCCAGCAGTTTTGGGCAGGGGGCGATTTCACCCCTCCACTTT,CASSFGQGAISPLHF
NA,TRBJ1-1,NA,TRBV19,TGTGCCAGTAGTACCGCTTACTCAGGGACTGAAGCTTTCTTT,CASSTAYSGTEAFF
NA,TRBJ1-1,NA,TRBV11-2,TGTGCCAGCAGCCCCGGACAGTGGGAGAAACGAACTGATGAAGCTTTCTTT,CASSPGQWEKRTDEAFF
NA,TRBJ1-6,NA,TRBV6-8,TGTGCCAGCAGTTATACATCCCGGGGGGCGACCCGCAAAGACTATAATTCACCCCTCCACTTT,CASSYTSRGATRKDYNSPLHF
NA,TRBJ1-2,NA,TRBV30,TGTGCCTGGAGTGGGGGGCCCTATGGCTACACCTTC,CAWSGGPYGYTF
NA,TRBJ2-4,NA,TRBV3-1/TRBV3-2,TGTGCCAGCAGCTCCACCGGAGGAGGCCAAAACATTCAGTACTTC,CASSSTGGGQNIQYF
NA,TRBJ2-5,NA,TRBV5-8,TGTGCCAGCAGGCAAGGGACTCATACCCGGGAGACCCAGTACTTC,CASRQGTHTRETQYF
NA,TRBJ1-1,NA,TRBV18,TGTGCCAGCTCACCACTCAGAAACACTGAAGCTTTCTTT,CASSPLRNTEAFF
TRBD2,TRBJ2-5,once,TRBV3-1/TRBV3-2,TGTGCCAGCAGCCCGCGGGGGCAAGAGACCCAGTACTTC,CASSPRGQETQYF
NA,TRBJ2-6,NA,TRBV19,TGTGCCAGTTCGCGGGGTGGCGGGGCCAACGTCCTGACTTTC,CASSRGGGANVLTF
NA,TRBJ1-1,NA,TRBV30,TGTGCCTGGAACTTAAGGACTCTGGGGGCCACTGAAGCTTTCTTT,CAWNLRTLGATEAFF
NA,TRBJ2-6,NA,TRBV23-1,TGCGCCAGCTACGTCAGGAGGGGGCGGGGTGGGGCCAACGTCCTGACTTTC,CASYVRRGRGGANVLTF
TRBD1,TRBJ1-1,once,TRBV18,TGTGCCAGCTCACCAAAGGGGGCGAACACTGAAGCTTTCTTT,CASSPKGANTEAFF
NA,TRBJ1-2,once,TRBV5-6,TGTGCCAGCAGCCCCCTTCTGGTGGGGAGGAACTATGGCTACACCTTC,CASSPLLVGRNYGYTF
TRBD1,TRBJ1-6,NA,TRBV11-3,TGTGCCAGCAGCCTAAGGACAGGGAGGGGTAATTCACCCCTCCACTTT,CASSLRTGRGNSPLHF
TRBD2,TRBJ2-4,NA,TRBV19,TGTGCCAGTAGTATAGACGTGCGGGAGCAAAACATTCAGTACTTC,CASSIDVREQNIQYF
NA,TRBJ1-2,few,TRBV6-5,TGTGCCAGCAGTTACTCGAGTTCTCAGGGGCTCGGCGGCTACACCTTC,CASSYSSSQGLGGYTF
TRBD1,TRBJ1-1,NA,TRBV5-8,TGTGCCAGCAGCAGGGACAGGAACACTGAAGCTTTCTTT,CASSRDRNTEAFF
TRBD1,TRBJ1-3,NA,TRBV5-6,TGTGCCAGCAGCTCCTTGACAGGGCGCTCTGGAAACACCATATATTTT,CASSSLTGRSGNTIYF
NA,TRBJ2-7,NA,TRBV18,TGTGCCAGCTCACCGACGCAGGTGGCCGAGCAGTACTTC,CASSPTQVAEQYF
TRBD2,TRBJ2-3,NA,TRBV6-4,TGTGCCAGCAGTTTAGCGGGGGCCAGCACAGATACGCAGTATTTT,CASSLAGASTDTQYF
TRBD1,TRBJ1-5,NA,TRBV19,TGTGCCAGTTCATTGGGTCCGGGACAGGGACAGAGCAATCAGCCCCAGCATTTT,CASSLGPGQGQSNQPQHF
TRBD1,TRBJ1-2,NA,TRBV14,TGTGCCAGCAGCAGACAGGGTCCTGGCTACACCTTC,CASSRQGPGYTF
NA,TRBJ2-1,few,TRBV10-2,TGCGCCAGCAGTCTGACAGCCAGCTCCTACAATGAGCAGTTCTTC,CASSLTASSYNEQFF
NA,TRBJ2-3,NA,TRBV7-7,TGTGCTAGCAGCTTAAGGAGCGGGTACTGGGGGACAGATACGCAGTATTTT,CASSLRSGYWGTDTQYF
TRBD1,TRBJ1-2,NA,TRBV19,TGTGCCAGTAGTCCCCTCGGGACAGGGACCGGGGACTACACCTTC,CASSPLGTGTGDYTF
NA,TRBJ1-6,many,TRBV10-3,TGTGCCATCAGTGAGGAAGAATGGGCACTAGGCACCCTCCACTTT,CAISEEEWALGTLHF